These 22 T cell receptor beta chains share one sample of origin, sequenced in a study of blood T cell repertoires in COVID-19. Method: immunoSEQ multiplex PCR; TCRdb's copy keeps in-frame clones and lacks some. The data contain about 270,000 clones, 81% of them singletons. The sequencing sample was made of peripheral blood. The receptors derive from a woman aged 60-75 years with active or convalescent COVID-19.

This chain joins TRBV24-1 and TRBJ1-1, with TRBD1 matching 8 bases. The CDR3 is made up of 13 amino acids. Germline values: CDR1 KGHDR, CDR2 SFDVKD. Trimming cost V 7 bases and J 3 bases; bases outside gene matches: 3. CDR3 protein: CATRSTGDTEAFF. The CDR3 nucleotides read TGTGCCACCAGATCGACAGGGGACACTGAAGCTTTCTTT.

The V call is TRBV5-1, the J call TRBJ2-1; 10 bases align to TRBD2. V was clipped by 4 bases and J by 6 bases; unmatched bases: 7. The CDR3 covers 15 residues. Germline CDR1 and CDR2: SGHRS and YFSETQ. CDR3 loop: CASSSSSGGRNEQFF. CDR3 coding DNA: TGCGCCAGCAGCAGTAGTAGCGGGGGGCGCAATGAGCAGTTCTTC.

The rearrangement joins TRBV5-6 to TRBJ2-1; no clear D gene. This CDR3 is built from 12 residues. Trimming cost V 2 bases and J 7 bases, with 7 bases left between them. CDR1 and CDR2 from the germline V gene are SGHDT and YYEEEE. Here the CDR3 DNA reads TGTGCCAGCAGCTTCTCCGTGAATGAGCAGTTCTTC. Residues: CASSFSVNEQFF.

The chain is built from TRBV13 and TRBJ1-1; a possible D gene is TRBD1 (5 bases). The CDR3 sequence is 15 residues long. Germline CDR1 PRHDT, CDR2 FYEKMQ (reference sequence). V shed 0 bases and J shed 7 bases, with 15 bases lying between them. The CDR3 bases are TGTGCCAGCAGCTTAGGCTACCCCCTGGGGGGTGAAGCTTTCTTT. The encoded protein is CASSLGYPLGGEAFF.

Of note for this clone: The same CDR3 is also encoded by other DNA sequences in this sample. The chain uses TRBV4-3 and TRBJ1-1; no clear D gene. V lost 1 base to trimming and J lost 1 base, with 7 bases between them. This CDR3 spans 14 amino acids. Germline V gene data show CDR1 as LGHNA and CDR2 as YSLEER. CDR3 protein: CASSQVGGNTEAFF. DNA for the CDR3: TGCGCCAGCAGCCAAGTGGGAGGGAACACTGAAGCTTTCTTT.

The CDR3 sequence: CASSSSGTAPMEQYF. DNA of the CDR3: TGCGCCAGCAGCTCCTCCGGGACAGCGCCGATGGAGCAGTACTTC. The chain has TRBV5-1 and TRBJ2-7, with 7 bases that match TRBD1. Trimming took 3 bases from V and 7 from J; bases not matched to a gene: 13. CDR3 length: 15 residues. Germline V lookup: CDR1 SGHRS, CDR2 YFSETQ.

This chain joins TRBV5-1 and TRBJ1-3, with TRBD1 as a possible D gene (6 bases). V lost 0 bases, J lost 4 bases, and 14 bases lay in between. Per the germline V gene, CDR1 is SGHRS and CDR2 is YFSETQ. This CDR3 comprises 16 residues. CDR3 nucleotides: TGCGCCAGCAGCTTGGCCCCCTACAGGGTAGGAAACACCATATATTTT. Translation: CASSLAPYRVGNTIYF.

V is TRBV29-1 and J is TRBJ2-5; D possibly corresponds to TRBD2 (6 bases). The CDR3 totals 14 residues. Looked up from germline, CDR1 is SQVTM and CDR2 is ANQGSEA. With 0 bases removed from V and 5 bases from J, the gap between germline ends came to 13 bases. The CDR3 nucleotides read TGCAGCGTTGAAGACCCACTAGCAGGGGAGACCCAGTACTTC. Protein sequence: CSVEDPLAGETQYF.

The chain has TRBV18 and TRBJ1-6; D possibly corresponds to TRBD1 (5 bases). From germline, CDR1 is KGHSH and CDR2 LQKENI. Trimming stripped 3 bases from V and 5 bases from J, with 11 bases between. The CDR3 is made up of 15 amino acids. CDR3 sequence: CASSPGREDNSPLHF. The CDR3 DNA follows: TGTGCCAGCTCACCCGGCAGGGAAGATAATTCACCCCTCCACTTT.

The chain couples TRBV7-9 to TRBJ1-3, with 9 bases lining up with TRBD1. V was clipped by 5 bases and J by 2 bases; unmatched bases: 1. Germline V gives CDR1 SEHNR, CDR2 FQNEAQ (reference sequence). The CDR3 runs to 14 residues. The CDR3 protein is CASSRQGAGNTIYF. In DNA, the CDR3 is TGTGCCAGCAGCCGACAGGGGGCTGGAAACACCATATATTTT.

The genes are TRBV6-5 and TRBJ2-3; D might be TRBD2 (6 bases). This CDR3 region has 15 residues. Germline V gene data show CDR1 as MNHEY and CDR2 as SVGAGI. Trimming left V 5 bases short and J 2 bases short, with 14 bases between. CDR3: CASSRTRDFTDTQYF. The CDR3, as DNA: TGTGCCAGCAGTCGAACCCGGGACTTCACAGATACGCAGTATTTT.

The V gene is TRBV28, the J gene TRBJ1-2, with 8 bases fitting TRBD1. After removal of 5 bases from V and 7 bases from J, the junction contained 3 bases not matched to a gene. The CDR3 runs 12 residues. CDR1 is MDHEN and CDR2 is SYDVKM in the germline V gene. This chain's CDR3 is CASSTQGGGYTF. CDR3 sequence (DNA): TGTGCCAGCAGTACACAGGGGGGTGGCTACACCTTC.

The rearrangement uses TRBV11-3 and TRBJ2-7, with D uncertain. The CDR3 has 13 residues. Trimming took off 3 bases at V and 6 bases at J, with 12 bases between the two ends. CDR1 is SGHNT and CDR2 is YENEEA in the germline V gene. The CDR3 spells CASSLSPEREQYF. The CDR3 DNA reads TGTGCCAGCAGCTTGTCGCCCGAGCGCGAGCAGTACTTC.

The chain carries TRBV5-1 and TRBJ1-3, with TRBD1 matching 11 bases. The CDR3 runs 15 residues. Germline assignment: CDR1 SGHRS and CDR2 YFSETQ. V dropped 3 bases and J dropped 6; count of bases not matched to a gene: 5. The CDR3 reads CASSSRGQGENTIYF. CDR3 DNA: TGCGCCAGCAGCTCCCGGGGACAGGGGGAAAACACCATATATTTT.

The chain joins TRBV6-5 to TRBJ1-4; the D gene is possibly TRBD1 (6 bases). The germline V gene has CDR1 MNHEY and CDR2 SVGAGI. V was clipped by 3 bases and J by 10 bases, with 15 bases between them. This CDR3 spans 14 amino acids. The CDR3 sequence is CASSYGQKVRKLFF. The CDR3 region has the DNA TGTGCCAGCAGTTATGGACAGAAGGTAAGAAAACTGTTTTTT.

This chain uses TRBV9 with TRBJ2-5; D gene unclear. Germline V gene lookup returns CDR1 SGDLS and CDR2 YYNGEE. This CDR3 is built from 13 residues. V lost 3 bases and J 5 bases, leaving 11 bases between the germline ends. The CDR3 DNA follows: TGTGCCAGCAGCGCAACAAACCCTGAGACCCAGTACTTC. Its translation is CASSATNPETQYF. Using reference TRBV9 and TRBJ2-5 for the parts outside the CDR3, the full variable domain is DSGVTQTPKHLITATGQRVTLRCSPRSGDLSVYWYQQSLDQGLQFLIQYYNGEERAKGNILERFSAQQFPDLHSELNLSSLELGDSALYFCASSATNPETQYFGPGTRLLVL.

This clone was counted a single time. This chain joins TRBV30 and TRBJ2-5, with D possibly matching TRBD2 (5 bases). Germline assignment: CDR1 GTSNPN and CDR2 SVGIG (reference sequence). CDR3 length: 13 residues. V gave up 3 bases and J gave up 4 bases, with 12 bases separating them. CDR3 amino acids: CAWREGRGETQYF. The DNA of the CDR3 is TGTGCCTGGAGGGAAGGACGGGGAGAGACCCAGTACTTC.

The rearrangement uses TRBV5-1 and TRBJ2-5; 7 bases align to TRBD1. This CDR3 is built from 15 residues. Germline values: CDR1 SGHRS, CDR2 YFSETQ. The V and J ends lost 6 bases and 1 base, in that order; junction bases with no gene match: 9. The CDR3 DNA reads as TGCGCCAGCACCCGAACCGGGACAGCCCAAGAGACCCAGTACTTC. Its translation is CASTRTGTAQETQYF.

This clone was detected a few times. The chain uses TRBV11-2 and TRBJ2-1, with 9 bases aligning to TRBD2. The CDR3 spans 15 residues. The germline CDR1 and CDR2 sequences are SGHAT and FQNNGV. The V gene end was trimmed by 6 bases and the J gene end by 9 bases; junction bases not matched to a gene: 12. CDR3 nucleotide sequence: TGTGCCAGCAGTTTCTCGGCGGGGGGGTATGTTGAGCAGTTCTTC. It translates to CASSFSAGGYVEQFF. The full variable domain, completed using reference TRBV11-2 and TRBJ2-1, is EAGVAQSPRYKIIEKRQSVAFWCNPISGHATLYWYQQILGQGPKLLIQFQNNGVVDDSQLPKDRFSAERLKGVDSTLKIQPAKLEDSAVYLCASSFSAGGYVEQFFGPGTRLTVL.

The chain uses TRBV11-2 and TRBJ2-5; 8 bases match TRBD1. CDR3 size: 14 residues. Germline CDR1 and CDR2: SGHAT and FQNNGV. The V gene end was trimmed by 4 bases and the J gene end by 2 bases; junction bases not matched to a gene: 3. CDR3: CASSSTGVQETQYF. DNA of the CDR3: TGTGCCAGCAGCTCGACAGGGGTGCAAGAGACCCAGTACTTC.

The rearrangement links TRBV4-3 to TRBJ1-1; D unresolved. Germline V gene sequence: CDR1 LGHNA, CDR2 YSLEER. The CDR3 consists of 13 residues. The V end lost 1 base, the J end lost 3 bases, and 6 bases lay between the germline ends. CDR3 nucleotides: TGCGCCAGCAGCCAAGGAGGATACACTGAAGCTTTCTTT. It translates to CASSQGGYTEAFF.

The chain has TRBV6-1 and TRBJ1-6; no reliable D call. The V end lost 1 base, the J end lost 8 bases, and 9 bases lay between the germline ends. The germline V gene has CDR1 MNHNS and CDR2 SASEGT. This CDR3 has 14 amino acids. In DNA form, the CDR3 reads TGTGCCAGCAGTGAAGGAGGGATCGATTCACCCCTCCACTTT. This gives the protein CASSEGGIDSPLHF.